The T cell receptor (beta chain) described here comes from a study of shared clonotypes between healthy human individuals. Study-level findings and limits: There were few donors, and this limited the genetic and exposure-history diversity represented.

Concerning this clone: Its antigen is currently unknown.

The assay was immunoSEQ multiplex PCR, and TCRdb's table has in-frame clones only and misses some. The table shows about 980,000 clones, with 60% to 85% occurring only once. Germline V gene sequence: CDR1 SGHDT, CDR2 YYEEEE. The CDR3 is made up of 16 amino acids. The V and J ends lost 3 bases and 7 bases, in that order; junction bases with no gene match: 9. The chain combines TRBV5-6 with TRBJ2-1; TRBD1 matches 11 bases. The origin of this receptor is a man between 18 and 29 years old in good health. Sequencing was carried out using memory CD4+ T cells sorted from blood. Subset noted: CD45RA-negative fraction. Written as DNA, the CDR3 is TGTGCCAGCAGCTGGACAGGGGGCGCATATGGGAATGAGCAGTTCTTC. This codes for CASSWTGGAYGNEQFF. Variable domain in full (rest from reference TRBV5-6 and TRBJ2-1): DAGVTQSPTHLIKTRGQQVTLRCSPKSGHDTVSWYQQALGQGPQFIFQYYEEEERQRGNFPDRFSGHQFPNYSSELNVNALLLGDSALYLCASSWTGGAYGNEQFFGPGTRLTVL.